The 15 T cell receptor beta chains presented below share a single source sample, sequenced in a study of siplizumab effects on memory and regulatory T cells. The mixed lymphocyte reaction cells underwent coculture at 37°C for 6 days. Their antigens are not known. Data came from immunoSEQ multiplex PCR; TCRdb stores just in-frame clones and leaves some out. The sample lists 17,000 or so clones; 40% to 60% were seen once. Source material: CFSE-low (dividing) CD4+ T cells sorted from an allogeneic mixed lymphocyte reaction. These receptors all stem from a human donor in good health; the cells came from an allogeneic mixed lymphocyte reaction.

This clone was counted a few times. The genes are TRBV10-3 and TRBJ1-1, with 9 bases matching TRBD1. The CDR3 contains 16 residues. The V segment lost 0 bases and the J segment 1 base; nucleotides outside the gene matches: 3. Per the germline V gene, CDR1 is ENHRY and CDR2 is SYGVKD. CDR3 residues: CAISESSGQGNTEAFF. In DNA, the CDR3 is TGTGCCATCAGTGAGTCGTCGGGACAGGGGAACACTGAAGCTTTCTTT.

This clone is medium-sized by share. The chain recombines TRBV5-1 with TRBJ1-1; no reliable D call. V was shortened by 3 bases and J by 2 bases, with 11 bases between the two germline ends. The CDR3 covers 14 residues. CDR1 is SGHRS and CDR2 is YFSETQ in the germline V gene. CDR3 DNA sequence: TGCGCCAGCAGCTACCCGGACGTAAACACTGAAGCTTTCTTT. It yields the protein CASSYPDVNTEAFF.

The chain employs TRBV15 and TRBJ1-5; D perhaps matches TRBD1 (6 bases). Germline V gives CDR1 LNHNV, CDR2 YYDKDF (reference sequence). This CDR3 comprises 14 residues. V lost 0 bases to trimming and J lost 15 bases, with 18 bases between them. Here the CDR3 DNA reads TGTGCCACCAGCAGAGATAGGGGGTCGGGTTTTTGGCATTTT. Protein: CATSRDRGSGFWHF.

The chain couples TRBV7-2 to TRBJ2-7, with a tentative D call TRBD2 (6 bases). Trimming removed 2 bases from V and 1 base from J, with 9 bases in between. Germline V gives CDR1 SGHTA, CDR2 FQGNSA. This CDR3 has 14 residues. The CDR3 loop is CASSLTRDSYEQYF. The CDR3 bases are TGTGCCAGCAGCTTAACGCGGGATTCCTACGAGCAGTACTTC.

This clone was detected only a few times. In nucleotides, the CDR3 is TGCAGTGCAGAAGGAGGGGGTGAGCAGTTCTTC. Amino acids: CSAEGGGEQFF. The rearrangement uses TRBV20-1 and TRBJ2-1; D possibly uses TRBD1 or TRBD2 (6 bases each). The length of the CDR3 is 11 residues. Trimming took off 6 bases at V and 9 bases at J, with 12 bases between the two ends. Germline assignment: CDR1 DFQATT and CDR2 SNEGSKA (reference sequence).

The chain employs TRBV4-3 and TRBJ1-1, with a tentative D call TRBD1 (6 bases). V gave up 3 bases and J gave up 0 bases, with 8 bases separating them. The CDR3 loop spans 14 amino acids. The germline V gene encodes CDR1 LGHNA and CDR2 YSLEER. The CDR3 DNA reads as TGCGCCAGCAGCCAGGGACAAATGAACACTGAAGCTTTCTTT. Translating gives CASSQGQMNTEAFF.

The chain links TRBV7-2 to TRBJ1-2; possible D gene TRBD1, 6 bases. The CDR3 covers 14 residues. Looked up from germline, CDR1 is SGHTA and CDR2 is FQGNSA. Trimming removed 5 bases from V and 11 bases from J, with 21 bases in between. This chain's CDR3 is CASSQTTGLVGYTF. Here the CDR3 DNA reads TGTGCCAGCAGCCAGACGACAGGCCTAGTGGGGTACACCTTC.

This clone was counted only a few times. The rearrangement links TRBV27 to TRBJ2-7; 7 bases align to TRBD1. Germline values: CDR1 MNHEY, CDR2 SMNVEV (reference sequence). This CDR3 comprises 14 residues. With V trimmed by 8 bases and J by 2 bases, 9 bases remained unmatched. CDR3 DNA sequence: TGTGCCAGCGGACCAAGACAGGGACCCTACGAGCAGTACTTC. It codes for CASGPRQGPYEQYF.

The J gene is TRBJ2-7, the V gene TRBV27; D is tentatively TRBD1 or TRBD2 (6 bases each). From germline, CDR1 is MNHEY and CDR2 SMNVEV (reference sequence). There are 14 residues in the CDR3. Trimming pared 3 bases from V and 2 bases from J, leaving 11 bases between. CDR3 residues: CASSFNGGAYEQYF. CDR3 nucleotides: TGTGCCAGCAGTTTCAACGGGGGCGCCTACGAGCAGTACTTC.

This clone appeared once. Its ends do not fully match the called genes, so a read error is possible. The genes are TRBV7-3 and TRBJ2-1; 9 nucleotides match TRBD1. There are 14 residues in the CDR3. The germline CDR1 and CDR2 sequences are SGHTA and FQGTGA. This chain's CDR3 is CANSRDRVYNEQFF. CDR3 coding DNA: TGTGCCAACAGCCGGGACAGGGTGTACAATGAGCAGTTCTTC.

This clone was seen a handful of times. This chain uses TRBV14 with TRBJ2-3, with 13 bases aligning to TRBD2. The germline V gene encodes CDR1 SGHDN and CDR2 FVKESK. The CDR3 extends over 18 amino acids. J lost 6 bases, V lost 3 bases, and 12 bases had no gene match. CDR3 sequence: CASSHSGTSGVKGDTQYF. The CDR3, as DNA: TGTGCCAGCAGCCATTCCGGGACTAGCGGGGTCAAGGGGGATACGCAGTATTTT.

The rearrangement uses TRBV5-5 and TRBJ2-3; TRBD2 matches 8 bases. Per the germline V gene, CDR1 is SGHKS and CDR2 is YYEKEE (reference sequence). This CDR3 spans 16 amino acids. Germline trimming cut 4 bases from V and 4 bases from J; bases unmatched to any gene: 11. CDR3: CASSPTRSGGADTQYF. As DNA, the CDR3 is TGTGCCAGCAGCCCGACTAGGAGCGGGGGCGCAGATACGCAGTATTTT.

The chain joins TRBV28 to TRBJ1-3, with TRBD1 identical over 9 bases. Germline CDR1 is MDHEN and CDR2 is SYDVKM. CDR3 length: 19 amino acids. With 3 bases clipped from V and 0 bases from J, the junction kept 12 bases outside the gene matches. The CDR3 DNA is TGTGCCAGCAGTTTTCCTCCGGGACAGGGCCTGAGCTCTGGAAACACCATATATTTT. Protein sequence: CASSFPPGQGLSSGNTIYF.

The rearrangement uses TRBV5-1 and TRBJ2-3, with 9 bases aligning to TRBD1. The CDR3 sequence is 16 residues long. Germline values: CDR1 SGHRS, CDR2 YFSETQ. Losses at the gene ends were 4 bases for V and 3 bases for J; bases not matched to a gene: 9. CDR3 loop: CASSPYTGGSTDTQYF. In DNA, the CDR3 is TGCGCCAGCAGCCCTTATACAGGGGGCTCGACAGATACGCAGTATTTT.

In its sample, this clone was seen a few times. The chain has TRBV5-4 and TRBJ1-6; TRBD1 aligns across 8 bases. The CDR3 contains 15 residues. Germline V gene lookup returns CDR1 SGHNT and CDR2 YYREEE (reference sequence). With 4 bases clipped from V and 5 bases from J, the junction kept 5 bases outside the gene matches. For the CDR3, the DNA is TGTGCCAGCAGCGCAGGGGGCATCCATAATTCACCCCTCCACTTT. Its translation is CASSAGGIHNSPLHF. The entire variable domain, with the rest obtained from reference TRBV5-4 and TRBJ1-6, is as follows: ETGVTQSPTHLIKTRGQQVTLRCSSQSGHNTVSWYQQALGQGPQFIFQYYREEENGRGNFPPRFSGLQFPNYSSELNVNALELDDSALYLCASSAGGIHNSPLHFGNGTRLTVT.